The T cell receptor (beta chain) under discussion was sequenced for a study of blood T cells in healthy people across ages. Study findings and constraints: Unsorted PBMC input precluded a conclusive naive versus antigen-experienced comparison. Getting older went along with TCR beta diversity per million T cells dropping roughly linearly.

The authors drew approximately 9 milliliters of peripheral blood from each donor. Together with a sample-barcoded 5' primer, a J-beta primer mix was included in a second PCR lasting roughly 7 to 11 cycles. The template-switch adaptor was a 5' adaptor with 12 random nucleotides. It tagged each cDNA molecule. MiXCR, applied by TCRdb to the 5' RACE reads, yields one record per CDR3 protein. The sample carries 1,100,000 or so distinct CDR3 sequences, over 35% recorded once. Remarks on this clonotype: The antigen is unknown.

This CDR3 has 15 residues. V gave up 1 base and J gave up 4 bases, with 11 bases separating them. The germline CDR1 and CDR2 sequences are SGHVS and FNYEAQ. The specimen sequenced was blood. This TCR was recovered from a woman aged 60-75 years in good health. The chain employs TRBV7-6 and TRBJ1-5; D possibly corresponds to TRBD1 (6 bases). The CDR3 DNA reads TGTGCCAGCAGCTTAGTGTCAGGGGAGAATCAGCCCCAGCATTTT. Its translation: CASSLVSGENQPQHF.